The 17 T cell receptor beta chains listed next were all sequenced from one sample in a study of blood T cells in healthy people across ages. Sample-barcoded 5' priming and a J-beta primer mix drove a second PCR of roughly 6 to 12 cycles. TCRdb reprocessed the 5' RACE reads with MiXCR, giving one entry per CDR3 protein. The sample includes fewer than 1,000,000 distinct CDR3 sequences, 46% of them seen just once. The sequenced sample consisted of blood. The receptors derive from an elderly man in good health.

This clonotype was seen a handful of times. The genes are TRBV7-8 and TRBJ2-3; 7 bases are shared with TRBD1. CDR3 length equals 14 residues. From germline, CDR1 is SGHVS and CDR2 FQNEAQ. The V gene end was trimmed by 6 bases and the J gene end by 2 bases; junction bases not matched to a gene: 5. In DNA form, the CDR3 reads TGTGCCAGCAGGTTGGACAGGTACACAGATACGCAGTATTTT. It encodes CASRLDRYTDTQYF.

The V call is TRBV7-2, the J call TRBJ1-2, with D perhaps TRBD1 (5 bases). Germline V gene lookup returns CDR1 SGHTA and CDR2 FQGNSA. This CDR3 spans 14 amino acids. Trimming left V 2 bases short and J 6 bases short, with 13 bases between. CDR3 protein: CASSLPGGAHGYTF. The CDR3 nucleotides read TGTGCCAGCAGCTTACCTGGAGGGGCCCATGGCTACACCTTC.

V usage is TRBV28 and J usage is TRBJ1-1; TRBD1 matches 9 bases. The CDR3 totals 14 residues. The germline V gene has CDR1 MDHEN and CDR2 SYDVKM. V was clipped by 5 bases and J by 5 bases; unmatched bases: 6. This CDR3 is CASSEGQGWTEAFF. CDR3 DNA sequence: TGTGCCAGCAGTGAGGGACAGGGCTGGACTGAAGCTTTCTTT.

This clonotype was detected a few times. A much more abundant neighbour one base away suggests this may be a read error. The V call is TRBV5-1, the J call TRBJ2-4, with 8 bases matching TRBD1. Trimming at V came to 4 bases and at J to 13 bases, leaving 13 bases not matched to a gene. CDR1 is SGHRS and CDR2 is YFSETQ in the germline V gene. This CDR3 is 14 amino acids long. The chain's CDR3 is CASSPQGAYNEQYF. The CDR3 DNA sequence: TGCGCCAGCAGCCCGCAGGGGGCTTACAATGAGCAGTACTTC.

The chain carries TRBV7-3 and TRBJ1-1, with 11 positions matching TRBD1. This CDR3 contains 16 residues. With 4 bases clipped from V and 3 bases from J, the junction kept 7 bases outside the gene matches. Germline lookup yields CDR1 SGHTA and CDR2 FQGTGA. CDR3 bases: TGTGCCAGCAGCTCCCGGGACAGGGGGTCCCACACTGAAGCTTTCTTT. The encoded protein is CASSSRDRGSHTEAFF.

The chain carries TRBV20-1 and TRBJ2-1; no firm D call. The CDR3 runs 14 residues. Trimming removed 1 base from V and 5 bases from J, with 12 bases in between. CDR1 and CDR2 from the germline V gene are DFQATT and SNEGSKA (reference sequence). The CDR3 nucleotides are TGCAGTGCTAGAGTGCCCCCCCTGAACAATGAGCAGTTCTTC. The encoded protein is CSARVPPLNNEQFF.

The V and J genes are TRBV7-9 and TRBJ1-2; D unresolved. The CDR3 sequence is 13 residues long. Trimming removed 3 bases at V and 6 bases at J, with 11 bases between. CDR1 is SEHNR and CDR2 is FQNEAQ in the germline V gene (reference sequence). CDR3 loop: CASSFQTGDGYTF. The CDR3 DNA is TGTGCCAGCAGCTTTCAGACCGGGGATGGCTACACCTTC. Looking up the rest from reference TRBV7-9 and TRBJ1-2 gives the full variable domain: DTGVSQNPRHKITKRGQNVTFRCDPISEHNRLYWYRQTLGQGPEFLTYFQNEAQLEKSRLLSDRFSAERPKGSFSTLEIQRTEQGDSAMYLCASSFQTGDGYTFGSGTRLTVV.

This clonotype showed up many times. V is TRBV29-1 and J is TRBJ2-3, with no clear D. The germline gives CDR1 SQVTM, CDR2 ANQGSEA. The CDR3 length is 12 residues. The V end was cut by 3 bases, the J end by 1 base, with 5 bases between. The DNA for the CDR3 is TGCAGCGTTGACGAGGGCACAGATACGCAGTATTTT. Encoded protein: CSVDEGTDTQYF.

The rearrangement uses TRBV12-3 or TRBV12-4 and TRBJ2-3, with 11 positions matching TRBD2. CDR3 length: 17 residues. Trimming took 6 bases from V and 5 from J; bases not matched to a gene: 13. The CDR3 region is CASSVAGGRDGVDTQYF. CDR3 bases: TGTGCCAGCAGCGTAGCGGGGGGGCGGGATGGTGTAGATACGCAGTATTTT.

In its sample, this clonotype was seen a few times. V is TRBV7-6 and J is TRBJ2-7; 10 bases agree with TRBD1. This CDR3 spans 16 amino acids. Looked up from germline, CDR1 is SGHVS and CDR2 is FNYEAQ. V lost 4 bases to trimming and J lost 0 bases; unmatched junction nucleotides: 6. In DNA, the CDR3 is TGTGCCAGCAGCTCAAGTCGGACAGGGGGCTCCTACGAGCAGTACTTC. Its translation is CASSSSRTGGSYEQYF.

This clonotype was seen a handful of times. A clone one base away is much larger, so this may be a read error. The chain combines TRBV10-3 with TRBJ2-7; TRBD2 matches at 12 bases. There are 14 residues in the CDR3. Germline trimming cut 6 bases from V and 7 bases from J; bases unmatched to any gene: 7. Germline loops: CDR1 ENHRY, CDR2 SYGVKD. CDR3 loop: CAISRLAGDDEQYF. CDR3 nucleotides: TGTGCCATCAGCAGACTAGCGGGAGACGATGAGCAGTACTTC.

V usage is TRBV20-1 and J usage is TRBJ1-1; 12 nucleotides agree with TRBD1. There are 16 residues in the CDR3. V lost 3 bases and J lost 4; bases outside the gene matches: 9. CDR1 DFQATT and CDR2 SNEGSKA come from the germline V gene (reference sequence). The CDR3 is CSASPRDRGRFTEAFF. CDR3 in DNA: TGCAGTGCTAGCCCCCGGGACAGGGGGCGATTCACTGAAGCTTTCTTT.

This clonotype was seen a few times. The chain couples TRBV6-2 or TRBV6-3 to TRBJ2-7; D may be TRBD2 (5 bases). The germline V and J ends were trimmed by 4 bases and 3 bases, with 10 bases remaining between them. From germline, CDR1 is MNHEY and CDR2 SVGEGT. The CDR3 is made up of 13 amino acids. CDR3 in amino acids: CASSLVRDYEQYF. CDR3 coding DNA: TGTGCCAGCAGTTTAGTGAGGGACTACGAGCAGTACTTC.

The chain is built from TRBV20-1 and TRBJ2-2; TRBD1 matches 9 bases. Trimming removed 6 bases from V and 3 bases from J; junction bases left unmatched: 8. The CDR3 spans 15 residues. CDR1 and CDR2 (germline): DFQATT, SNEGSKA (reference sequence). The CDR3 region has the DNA TGCAGTGCAGTAGGACAGGGGTCGGACACCGGGGAGCTGTTTTTT. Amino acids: CSAVGQGSDTGELFF.

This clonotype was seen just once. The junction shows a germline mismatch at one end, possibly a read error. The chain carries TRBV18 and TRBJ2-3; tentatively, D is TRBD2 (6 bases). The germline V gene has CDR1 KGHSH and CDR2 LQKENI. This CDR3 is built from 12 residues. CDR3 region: CASPPQGGTQYF. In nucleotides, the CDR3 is TGTGCCAGCCCACCTCAGGGAGGTACGCAGTATTTT.

This chain's CDR3 is CSVGGSVRGGPDTQYF. The CDR3 DNA follows: TGCAGCGTTGGGGGGTCCGTGCGGGGGGGCCCAGATACGCAGTATTTT. J is TRBJ2-3 and V is TRBV29-1; 9 bases map to TRBD2. The CDR3 is 16 residues long. With V trimmed by 4 bases and J by 4 bases, 12 bases remained unmatched. Germline lookup yields CDR1 SQVTM and CDR2 ANQGSEA.

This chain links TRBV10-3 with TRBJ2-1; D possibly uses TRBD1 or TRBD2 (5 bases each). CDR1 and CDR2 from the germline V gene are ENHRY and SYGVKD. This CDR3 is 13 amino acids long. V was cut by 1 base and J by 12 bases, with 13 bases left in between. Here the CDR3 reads CAISEWADGTQFF. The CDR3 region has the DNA TGTGCCATCAGTGAGTGGGCAGATGGGACGCAGTTCTTC.